This TCR beta chain was identified during a study of T cell changes during pregnancy in multiple sclerosis. After removal of 0 bases from V and 4 bases from J, the junction contained 8 bases not matched to a gene. There are 15 residues in the CDR3. The germline V gene has CDR1 SQVTM and CDR2 ANQGSEA. Profiling relied on immunoSEQ multiplex PCR, and the TCRdb table lists in-frame clones only, not all of them. The sample carries some 60,000 clones, 92% recorded once. This chain links TRBV29-1 with TRBJ2-5; the match to TRBD2 covers 7 bases. Sequencing used peripheral blood, obtained in the second trimester of pregnancy. This clonotype was sampled from a female donor in good health, enrolled as a control in a pregnancy study. CDR3 region: CSVEDPAGYLETQYF. CDR3 coding DNA: TGCAGCGTTGAAGACCCAGCGGGATACTTAGAGACCCAGTACTTC.